This TCR beta chain is from a study of blood T cell repertoires in COVID-19. About the study: In each case, the material was cDNA or gDNA derived from T cells, B-cell-depleted T cells, or PBMCs.

This CDR3 has 16 amino acids. Germline CDR1 reads MNHEY; CDR2 reads SVGEGT. Trimming took 5 bases from V and 4 from J, leaving 17 bases between them. Patients in Seattle were enrolled during active infection, then followed longitudinally. In the original analysis: Quantification of nucleated cells was approximated via reference gene primer amplification. Sequenced by immunoSEQ multiplex PCR; TCRdb stores in-frame clones only, minus some. V and J calls and clone size are copied from that table; D and trimming were computed from the DNA. The profile covers fewer than 80,000 clones, with about 80% appearing a single time and around 14% taken by the ten largest.

The chain is built from TRBV6-2 or TRBV6-3 and TRBJ2-2; tentatively, D is TRBD2 (5 bases). The sequencing input was peripheral blood. This clonotype originated in a man in his sixties with COVID-19, enrolled during active disease. This CDR3 is CASSQSAVVGTGELFF. CDR3 in DNA: TGTGCCAGCAGTCAATCAGCGGTTGTAGGCACCGGGGAGCTGTTTTTT.